This T cell receptor (beta chain) was observed in a study of CD8 T cells in Susac syndrome. Whole-study context: Patients with Susac syndrome had blood drawn and were at that point therapy-naive, on corticosteroids, or on intravenous immunoglobulin alone. General observations from the study: Peak Susac CD8+ clonal expansion occurred in TEMRA cells and active patients.

In Susac syndrome patients, recently defined diagnostic criteria for definite or probable disease were met. Reverse transcription of roughly 0.5 to 1 ug RNA used random hexamers. Amplification of TCR beta CDR3 spanned 54 Vbeta and 13 Jbeta via immunoSEQ multiplex PCR. TCRdb reanalysed the immunoSEQ multiplex PCR reads using MiXCR and keeps one entry per CDR3 protein. The repertoire includes around 79,000 distinct CDR3 sequences, roughly 94% of them detected once, and about 0.48% sits in the top ten. CDR3 length: 16 amino acids. Germline V CDR1 and CDR2: SGDLS, YYNGEE. V lost 3 bases to trimming and J lost 4 bases; unmatched junction nucleotides: 7. In regard to this clonotype: The antigen remains undetermined.

V is TRBV9 and J is TRBJ2-1; 10 nucleotides line up with TRBD2. The source is a human donor with Susac syndrome. The specimen was CD8+ T cells from PBMCs. The DNA for the CDR3 is TGTGCCAGCAGCGCCTCCGGGACTAGCGCTTACAATGAGCAGTTCTTC. Translated, it gives CASSASGTSAYNEQFF.